Listed below are T cell receptor beta chains from one sample, sequenced in a study of regulatory and conventional T cells in RAG deficiency. Repertoires were generated with immunoSEQ multiplex PCR, while TCRdb's copy carries only in-frame clones and drops some. The sample has 30,000 to 35,000 clones, 76% seen once; the top ten hold 3.4%. This same sample was also part of a study on regulatory T cells.

The specimen sequenced was CD4+ effector T cells sorted from blood. These receptors came from a human donor in good health. CDR3s include the opening cysteine and the closing phenylalanine or tryptophan. D genes are given only for firm matches. Size values are once, few and many counts, or a class for expanded clones, and some rows have none.

v_call,j_call,d_call,clone_size,cdr3_aa,cdr3_nt
TRBV5-6,TRBJ2-5,TRBD1,.,CASSGTGGGETQYF,TGTGCCAGCAGCGGGACAGGGGGCGGAGAGACCCAGTACTTC
TRBV14,TRBJ2-3,.,.,CASSPRSGSGTDTQYF,TGTGCCAGCAGCCCAAGATCGGGGTCTGGCACAGATACGCAGTATTTT
TRBV2,TRBJ1-2,.,few,CASSDKGTSYGYTF,TGTGCCAGCAGTGATAAGGGGACGAGCTATGGCTACACCTTC
TRBV2,TRBJ2-2,.,.,CASSVQGTGELFF,TGTGCCAGCAGTGTTCAGGGCACCGGGGAGCTGTTTTTT
TRBV18,TRBJ1-3,.,few,CASSPSRDGNTIYF,TGTGCCAGCTCACCCTCTCGGGATGGAAACACCATATATTTT
TRBV10-3,TRBJ1-6,TRBD1,.,CAISDQGAYSPLHF,TGTGCCATCAGTGACCAGGGGGCTTACTCACCCCTCCACTTT
TRBV6-6,TRBJ2-7,.,.,CASAHPPQYYEQYF,TGTGCCAGCGCCCACCCCCCACAGTACTACGAGCAGTACTTC
TRBV28,TRBJ1-5,.,.,CASSLSLFVSNQPQHF,TGTGCCAGCAGTTTATCCCTTTTTGTTAGCAATCAGCCCCAGCATTTT
TRBV6-1,TRBJ1-1,.,.,CASTLRENTEAFF,TGTGCCAGCACCCTAAGGGAGAACACTGAAGCTTTCTTT
TRBV5-1,TRBJ2-2,.,.,CASSLPPDSGWTGELFF,TGCGCCAGCAGCCTACCCCCGGACTCAGGTTGGACCGGGGAGCTGTTTTTT
TRBV20-1,TRBJ1-1,.,.,CSASPTGRAFF,TGCAGTGCTAGCCCAACAGGGCGGGCTTTCTTT
TRBV7-2,TRBJ1-3,TRBD1,.,CASSLDRVSGNTIYF,TGTGCCAGCAGCCTTGACAGGGTATCTGGAAACACCATATATTTT
TRBV6-5,TRBJ1-6,TRBD1,.,CASSYRTGFDSPLHF,TGTGCCAGCAGTTATCGGACAGGGTTTGATTCACCCCTCCACTTT
TRBV10-3,TRBJ2-7,TRBD1,.,CAISGPGQGAQYEQYF,TGTGCCATCAGTGGCCCTGGACAGGGGGCTCAGTACGAGCAGTACTTC
TRBV23-1,TRBJ2-2,.,.,CASTTQDTVNRVEIGGELFF,TGCGCCAGCACCACACAGGACACAGTGAACAGGGTTGAGATTGGCGGGGAGCTGTTTTTT
TRBV5-1,TRBJ2-7,.,.,CASSSIPGDREQYF,TGCGCCAGCAGCTCGATTCCGGGAGATCGGGAGCAGTACTTC
TRBV5-6,TRBJ2-3,.,.,CASRPGSTDTQYF,TGTGCCAGCAGGCCGGGGAGTACAGATACGCAGTATTTT
TRBV4-2,TRBJ1-1,.,.,CASSQGTGRWAEAFF,TGTGCCAGCAGCCAAGGAACAGGGAGGTGGGCTGAAGCTTTCTTT
TRBV5-6,TRBJ2-5,TRBD2,.,CASSSGLVGSRETQYF,TGTGCCAGCAGCTCTGGACTAGTGGGGTCGAGGGAGACCCAGTACTTC
TRBV10-3,TRBJ2-1,.,.,CAISESVDRGEQFF,TGTGCCATCAGTGAGTCGGTGGATCGGGGTGAGCAGTTCTTC
TRBV9,TRBJ2-5,TRBD2,.,CASSDLAGGETQYF,TGTGCCAGCAGCGACTTAGCGGGGGGAGAGACCCAGTACTTC
TRBV5-4,TRBJ2-3,.,.,CASSSPTGTDTQYF,TGTGCCAGCAGCTCCCCGACAGGCACAGATACGCAGTATTTT
TRBV6-5,TRBJ1-2,TRBD1,.,CASSFTGTGSSMGYTF,TGTGCCAGCAGTTTCACGGGGACAGGAAGTAGTATGGGCTACACCTTC
TRBV6-6,TRBJ2-3,TRBD2,.,CASSYEPGLAQYF,TGTGCCAGCAGTTACGAACCTGGACTAGCGCAGTATTTT
TRBV28,TRBJ2-7,TRBD2,.,CASSPPTVAGEQYF,TGTGCCAGCAGCCCCCCCACCGTAGCGGGAGAGCAGTACTTC
TRBV4-1,TRBJ2-7,TRBD1,.,CASSQPRTGRYEQYF,TGCGCCAGCAGCCAACCTAGGACAGGCCGCTACGAGCAGTACTTC
TRBV5-1,TRBJ1-4,.,.,CASSAVGGPGEKLFF,TGCGCCAGCAGCGCGGTAGGGGGGCCGGGTGAAAAACTGTTTTTT
TRBV15,TRBJ1-3,.,.,CATSRAWEPGNTIYF,TGTGCCACCAGCAGAGCGTGGGAGCCTGGAAACACCATATATTTT
TRBV11-2,TRBJ2-5,.,.,CASSMGLQETQYF,TGTGCCAGCAGCATGGGGCTGCAAGAGACCCAGTACTTC
TRBV7-9,TRBJ1-3,.,.,CASSPTFSSGNTIYF,TGTGCCAGCAGCCCAACTTTCTCCTCTGGAAACACCATATATTTT
TRBV13,TRBJ2-1,TRBD1,.,CASSPNRGLGDEQFF,TGTGCCAGCAGCCCTAACAGGGGGCTGGGGGATGAGCAGTTCTTC
TRBV18,TRBJ2-5,.,.,CASSPFAETQYF,TGTGCCAGCTCCCCCTTCGCAGAGACCCAGTACTTC
TRBV5-4,TRBJ1-2,TRBD1,.,CASSPGQGDGYTF,TGTGCCAGCAGCCCCGGACAGGGAGATGGCTACACCTTC
TRBV6-1,TRBJ1-3,.,.,CASSKDVLTGTGNTIYF,TGTGCCAGCAGTAAAGACGTACTAACGGGAACTGGAAACACCATATATTTT
TRBV21-1,TRBJ2-2,.,.,CASRSTGITGELFF,TGTGCCAGCAGATCTACAGGGATCACCGGGGAGCTGTTTTTT
TRBV6-1,TRBJ1-6,.,.,CASMKGIGNSPLHF,TGTGCCAGCATGAAGGGGATCGGCAATTCACCCCTCCACTTT
TRBV30,TRBJ2-7,TRBD2,.,CAWSLAGYPWQYF,TGTGCCTGGAGTCTAGCGGGGTATCCTTGGCAGTACTTC
TRBV7-8,TRBJ1-3,.,.,CASSFRAPGNTIYF,TGTGCCAGCAGCTTCCGAGCTCCTGGAAACACCATATATTTT
TRBV7-9,TRBJ1-5,.,.,CASSLLQNQPQHF,TGTGCCAGCAGCTTACTACAGAATCAGCCCCAGCATTTT
TRBV28,TRBJ1-2,.,.,CASRGAGDANYGYTF,TGTGCCAGCAGGGGGGCAGGGGACGCTAACTATGGCTACACCTTC
TRBV7-3,TRBJ2-3,TRBD2,.,CASSPGTSGNTQYF,TGTGCCAGCAGCCCGGGGACTAGCGGAAATACGCAGTATTTT
TRBV4-1,TRBJ2-7,TRBD2,.,CASSQDLSRPGGREQYF,TGCGCCAGCAGCCAAGATCTGTCCAGGCCGGGGGGGAGAGAGCAGTACTTC
TRBV18,TRBJ2-1,TRBD2,.,CASSLSGGNYNEQFF,TGTGCCAGCTCATTAAGCGGGGGAAACTACAATGAGCAGTTCTTC
TRBV18,TRBJ1-4,.,.,CASSPVVRATNEKLFF,TGTGCCAGCTCACCAGTTGTTAGAGCAACTAATGAAAAACTGTTTTTT
TRBV6-5,TRBJ2-2,TRBD1,few,CASRRTGHTGELFF,TGTGCCAGCAGGAGGACAGGGCACACCGGGGAGCTGTTTTTT
TRBV7-9,TRBJ1-6,TRBD1,.,CASSLLNPGGSPLHF,TGTGCCAGCAGCTTATTAAACCCAGGGGGGTCACCCCTCCACTTT
TRBV19,TRBJ1-2,TRBD1,few,CASSLWTGSYGYTF,TGTGCCAGTAGCCTTTGGACAGGGAGCTATGGCTACACCTTC
TRBV18,TRBJ1-2,TRBD1,.,CASSPIKIETGSSYTF,TGTGCCAGCTCACCGATAAAGATAGAGACAGGGTCTAGCTACACCTTC